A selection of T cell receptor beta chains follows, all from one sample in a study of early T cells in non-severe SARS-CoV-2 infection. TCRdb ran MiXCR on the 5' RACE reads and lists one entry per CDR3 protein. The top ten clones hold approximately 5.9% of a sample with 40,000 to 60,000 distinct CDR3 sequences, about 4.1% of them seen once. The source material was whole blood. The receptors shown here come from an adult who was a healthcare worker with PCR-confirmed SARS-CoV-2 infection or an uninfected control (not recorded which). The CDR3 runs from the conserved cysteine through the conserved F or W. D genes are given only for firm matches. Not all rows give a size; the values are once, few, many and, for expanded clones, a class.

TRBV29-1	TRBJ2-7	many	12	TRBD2	CSVEVAGNEQYF	TGCAGCGTTGAGGTAGCGGGAAACGAGCAGTACTTC
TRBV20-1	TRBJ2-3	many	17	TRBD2	CSASASGGASYTDTQYF	TGCAGTGCTAGCGCCAGCGGGGGGGCCTCATATACAGATACGCAGTATTTT
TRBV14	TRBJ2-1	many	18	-	CASSPIPDIASSYNEQFF	TGTGCCAGCAGCCCTATACCGGACATCGCGAGCTCCTACAATGAGCAGTTCTTC
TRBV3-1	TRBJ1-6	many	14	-	CASSQAGVNSPLHF	TGTGCCAGCAGCCAAGCAGGGGTTAATTCACCCCTCCACTTT
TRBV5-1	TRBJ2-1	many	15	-	CASSGEGDSYNEQFF	TGCGCCAGCAGTGGGGAGGGGGACTCCTACAATGAGCAGTTCTTC
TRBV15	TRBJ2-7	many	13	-	CATSRDLGREQYF	TGTGCCACCAGCAGAGACCTCGGTCGAGAGCAGTACTTC
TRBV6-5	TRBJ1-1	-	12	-	CASSYGGTEAFF	TGTGCCAGCAGTTACGGCGGCACTGAAGCTTTCTTT
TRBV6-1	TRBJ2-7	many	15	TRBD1	CASSEGQGESYEQYF	TGTGCCAGCAGTGAAGGCCAGGGGGAGTCCTACGAGCAGTACTTC
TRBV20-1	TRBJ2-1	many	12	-	CSARLGRDEQFF	TGCAGTGCTAGACTAGGGAGAGATGAGCAGTTCTTC
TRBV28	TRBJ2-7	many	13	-	CASGGTALYEQYF	TGTGCCAGCGGGGGTACAGCGCTCTACGAGCAGTACTTC